What follows describes a single TCR beta chain. Here immunoSEQ multiplex PCR was the method, and the copy in TCRdb shows in-frame clones only, minus some. The sample lists 100,000 or so clones, nearly 90% occurring once. The data stem from a study of T cell responses to AZD1222 COVID-19 vaccine. The CDR3 sequence is 13 residues long. V gave up 5 bases and J gave up 8 bases; unmatched junction bases: 6. This TCR was recovered from an adult in good health. The specimen comprised peripheral blood, sampled on day 0 of AZD1222 vaccination. J is TRBJ1-3 and V is TRBV12-3 or TRBV12-4, with 7 positions matching TRBD1. The CDR3 bases are TGTGCCAGCAGTGACAGGGCGGGACACACCATATATTTT. Translated: CASSDRAGHTIYF.